This TCR beta chain is from a study of identical twins. TCRdb fed the 5' RACE reads into MiXCR, producing one record per CDR3 protein. The sample carries nearly 900,000 distinct CDR3 sequences, 12% recorded once. This clonotype was picked up a small number of times. The CDR3 is 13 amino acids. Trimming left V 0 bases short and J 6 bases short, with 10 bases between. Germline V CDR1 and CDR2: SGHKS, YYEKEE (reference sequence). These data were also filed under a second study, of yellow fever vaccine responses in identical twins.

This rearrangement joins TRBV5-5 to TRBJ2-7; D unclear. What was sequenced was PBMCs. This clonotype was obtained from a young woman in good health. CDR3 protein: CASSLETASEQYF. The CDR3 DNA follows: TGTGCCAGCAGCTTGGAAACGGCAAGCGAGCAGTACTTC.